This is a list of T cell receptor beta chains from one sample in a study of shared clonotypes between healthy human individuals. Assay used: immunoSEQ multiplex PCR; TCRdb lists only in-frame clones, some missing. Among roughly 2 million clones, 85% to 95% were seen once, and the ten largest hold 0.85% to 1.2%. Sequencing was performed on naive CD8+ T cells sorted from blood. The receptors originated from a man younger than 35 in good health. Each CDR3 is given with its conserved first and last residue. Each record gives: V gene, clone size, J gene, D gene, CDR3 DNA, CDR3 protein. A D gene is named only where the DNA matches it firmly. Size is omitted from some rows. Given values are once, few, many or a class for expanded clones.

>TRBV5-8|-|TRBJ1-2|TRBD1
TGTGCCAGCAGCGATCTCGGACAGGCGCCCTATGGCTACACCTTC
CASSDLGQAPYGYTF
>TRBV30|-|TRBJ1-6|TRBD1
TGTGCCTGGAGTGCCGGGACAGGAGGGTCACCCCTCCACTTT
CAWSAGTGGSPLHF
>TRBV7-9|once|TRBJ2-7|TRBD1
TGTGCCAGCAGCCCTTCTGCCGGGACAGGCTCCTACGAGCAGTACTTC
CASSPSAGTGSYEQYF
>TRBV27|-|TRBJ1-1|-
TGTGCCAGCAGGGTCGGGAGAAACACTGAAGCTTTCTTT
CASRVGRNTEAFF
>TRBV28|-|TRBJ1-6|-
TGTGCCAGCAGTGCCCTCCTGGGTTCACCCCTCCACTTT
CASSALLGSPLHF
>TRBV10-3|once|TRBJ2-1|TRBD1
TGTGCCATCAGTGGAAGGGACAGGGATTACTACAATGAGCAGTTCTTC
CAISGRDRDYYNEQFF
>TRBV7-9|-|TRBJ2-7|TRBD1
TGTGCCAGCAGCTCGCCCGGGACAGACTACGAGCAGTACTTC
CASSSPGTDYEQYF
>TRBV29-1|-|TRBJ2-5|-
TGCAGCGTTGATGGGCTAGCGTCCTCGGGGGAGACCCAGTACTTC
CSVDGLASSGETQYF
>TRBV27|-|TRBJ2-5|-
TGTGCCAGCAGTTCTGCCTCGGGGCTCCAAGAGACCCAGTACTTC
CASSSASGLQETQYF
>TRBV18|-|TRBJ2-3|-
TGTGCCAGCTCACCATCGGGCACAGATACGCAGTATTTT
CASSPSGTDTQYF
>TRBV27|-|TRBJ2-1|-
TGTGCCAGCAGCGGAGCGGGCTCCTACAATGAGCAGTTCTTC
CASSGAGSYNEQFF
>TRBV4-1|-|TRBJ2-3|-
TGCGCCAGCAGCCAAGGGACCCGAACAGATACGCAGTATTTT
CASSQGTRTDTQYF
>TRBV27|-|TRBJ2-7|-
TGTGCCAGCAGCCTTACAGGGGGAGGGTCCTACGAGCAGTACTTC
CASSLTGGGSYEQYF
>TRBV19|-|TRBJ1-1|TRBD1
TGTGCCAGTAGTATTTTCCTGGACAGGCCACACCTCGAGGCTTTCTTT
CASSIFLDRPHLEAFF
>TRBV25-1|-|TRBJ2-7|TRBD1
TGTGCCAGCAGTGGCAGACAGGGGGGGTCCTACGAGCAGTACTTC
CASSGRQGGSYEQYF
>TRBV30|-|TRBJ1-2|-
TGTGCCTGGACCCAAACAGGGAACTATGGCTACACCTTC
CAWTQTGNYGYTF
>TRBV10-1|-|TRBJ2-1|TRBD2
TGCGCCAGCAGTGGACTAGCGGGGGGCCAGGGGGAGCAGTTCTTC
CASSGLAGGQGEQFF
>TRBV2|-|TRBJ2-1|-
TGTGCCAGCAGTTTACCGTACAATGAGCAGTTCTTC
CASSLPYNEQFF
>TRBV6-5|-|TRBJ2-3|-
TGTGCCAGCAGTTACTCCCACGCGGACAGCGTCACGCAGTATTTT
CASSYSHADSVTQYF
>TRBV29-1|-|TRBJ2-3|-
TGCAGCGTTGTTCTTGGGAGCACAGATACGCAGTATTTT
CSVVLGSTDTQYF
>TRBV5-4|-|TRBJ2-3|TRBD1
TGTGCCAGCAGCTTAGGGGGACAGGGTCTGGCAGATACGCAGTATTTT
CASSLGGQGLADTQYF
>TRBV7-9|-|TRBJ2-3|-
TGTGCCAGCAGCCCCGACTCGACTAGCACAGATACGCAGTATTTT
CASSPDSTSTDTQYF
>TRBV7-9|-|TRBJ1-3|-
TGTGCCAGCAGCTTTGGCAGGGCCTCTGGAAACACCATATATTTT
CASSFGRASGNTIYF
>TRBV2|-|TRBJ2-7|-
TGTGCCAGCAGTGAGGGTCGGCAGGGATTGTTCGAGCAGTACTTC
CASSEGRQGLFEQYF
>TRBV2|-|TRBJ2-1|TRBD1
TGTGCCAGCAGTGAGGACAGGGGGTCCTACAATGAGCAGTTCTTC
CASSEDRGSYNEQFF
>TRBV9|-|TRBJ2-3|-
TGTGCCAGCAGCTCAAGTGGCACAGATACGCAGTATTTT
CASSSSGTDTQYF
>TRBV7-8|-|TRBJ2-7|TRBD2
TGTGCCAGCAGCCAGACTAGCGCCTACGAGCAGTACTTC
CASSQTSAYEQYF
>TRBV9|-|TRBJ2-2|-
TGTGCCAGCAGCCCCCACCCAGCTACCGGGGAGCTGTTTTTT
CASSPHPATGELFF
>TRBV7-9|-|TRBJ2-2|TRBD2
TGTGCCAGCACGGGACTAGCGGGGAAATTAGCGACCGGGGAGCTGTTTTTT
CASTGLAGKLATGELFF
>TRBV11-2|-|TRBJ2-7|-
TGTGCCAGCAGCTTAGGCCCACCAGGGAACGAGCAGTACTTC
CASSLGPPGNEQYF
>TRBV7-9|-|TRBJ2-2|-
TGTGCCAGCAGCTTAGGCGTGGGGACCGGGGAGCTGTTTTTT
CASSLGVGTGELFF
>TRBV29-1|-|TRBJ1-5|-
TGCAGCGCCTTCGAGGGCGGCAATCAGCCCCAGCATTTT
CSAFEGGNQPQHF
>TRBV28|once|TRBJ2-1|TRBD2
TGTGCCAGCAGTTTAGGCCTAGCGGGGCTCAATGAGCAGTTCTTC
CASSLGLAGLNEQFF
>TRBV15|-|TRBJ1-5|-
TGTGCCACCAGCCCGGGACGGACACAGCCCCAGCATTTT
CATSPGRTQPQHF
>TRBV10-3|-|TRBJ2-5|-
TGTGCCATCAGTGAATACGGCTATGAGACCCAGTACTTC
CAISEYGYETQYF
>TRBV2|-|TRBJ1-1|-
TGTGCCAGCAACGGTCTGGGGGAGACTGAAGCTTTCTTT
CASNGLGETEAFF
>TRBV5-6|-|TRBJ1-3|-
TGTGCCAGCACCGTGACAGGCAGCTCTGGAAACACCATATATTTT
CASTVTGSSGNTIYF
>TRBV28|once|TRBJ1-6|-
TGTGCCAGCAGTCACCATAAACAGGTGGCTTATAATTCACCCCTCCACTTT
CASSHHKQVAYNSPLHF
>TRBV4-3|-|TRBJ2-1|TRBD2
TGCGCCAGCAGCGCCGGGACTAGCGGGAGCAACAATGAGCAGTTCTTC
CASSAGTSGSNNEQFF